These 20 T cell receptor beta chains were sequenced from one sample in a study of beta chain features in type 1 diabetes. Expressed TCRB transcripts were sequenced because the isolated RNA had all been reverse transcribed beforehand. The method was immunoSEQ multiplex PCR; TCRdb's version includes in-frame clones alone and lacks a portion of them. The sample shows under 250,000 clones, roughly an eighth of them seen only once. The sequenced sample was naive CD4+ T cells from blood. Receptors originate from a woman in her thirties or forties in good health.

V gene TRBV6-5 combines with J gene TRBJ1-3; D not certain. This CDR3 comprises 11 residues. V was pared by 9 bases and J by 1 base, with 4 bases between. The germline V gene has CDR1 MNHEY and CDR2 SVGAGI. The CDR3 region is CASESGNTIYF. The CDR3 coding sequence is TGTGCCAGTGAGTCTGGAAACACCATATATTTT.

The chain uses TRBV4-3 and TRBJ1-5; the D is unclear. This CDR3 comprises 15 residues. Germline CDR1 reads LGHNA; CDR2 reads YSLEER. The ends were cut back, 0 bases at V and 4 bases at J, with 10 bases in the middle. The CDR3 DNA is TGCGCCAGCAGCCAAGAGTTAACGGGGAATCAGCCCCAGCATTTT. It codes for CASSQELTGNQPQHF.

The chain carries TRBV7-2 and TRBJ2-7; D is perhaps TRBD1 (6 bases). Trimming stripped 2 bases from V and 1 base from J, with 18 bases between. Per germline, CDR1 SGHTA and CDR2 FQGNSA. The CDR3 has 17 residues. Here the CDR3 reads CASSLRGSGTPSYEQYF. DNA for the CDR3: TGTGCCAGCAGCTTAAGGGGGAGTGGGACACCTTCCTACGAGCAGTACTTC. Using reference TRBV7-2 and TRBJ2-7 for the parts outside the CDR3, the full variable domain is GAGVSQSPSNKVTEKGKDVELRCDPISGHTALYWYRQSLGQGLEFLIYFQGNSAPDKSGLPSDRFSAERTGGSVSTLTIQRTQQEDSAVYLCASSLRGSGTPSYEQYFGPGTRLTVT.

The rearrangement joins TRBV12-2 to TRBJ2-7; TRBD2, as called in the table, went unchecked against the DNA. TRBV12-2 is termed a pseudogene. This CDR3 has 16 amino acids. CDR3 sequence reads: CASRHVTGREAYEQYF. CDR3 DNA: TGTGCAAGTCGTCACGTAACGGGACGGGAGGCCTACGAGCAGTACTTC.

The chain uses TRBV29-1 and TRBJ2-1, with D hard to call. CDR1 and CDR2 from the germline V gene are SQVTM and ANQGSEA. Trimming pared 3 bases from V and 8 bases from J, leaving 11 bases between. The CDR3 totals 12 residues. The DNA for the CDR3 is TGCAGCGTTGATCCCGCCCGGGATGAGCAGTTCTTC. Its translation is CSVDPARDEQFF.

CDR3 residues: CASRDNEQYF. Written as DNA, the CDR3 is TGTGCCAGCCGGGACAACGAGCAGTACTTC. The chain links TRBV2 to TRBJ2-7, with D possibly matching TRBD1 (6 bases). CDR3 size: 10 residues. Germline V lookup: CDR1 SNHLY, CDR2 FYNNEI. V dropped 8 bases and J dropped 5 bases, with 7 bases sitting between them.

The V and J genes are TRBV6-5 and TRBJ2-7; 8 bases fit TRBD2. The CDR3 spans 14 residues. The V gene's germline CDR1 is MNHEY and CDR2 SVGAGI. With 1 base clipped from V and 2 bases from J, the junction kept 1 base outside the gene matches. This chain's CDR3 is CASSYLRGAYEQYF. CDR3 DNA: TGTGCCAGCAGTTACTTGCGGGGGGCCTACGAGCAGTACTTC.

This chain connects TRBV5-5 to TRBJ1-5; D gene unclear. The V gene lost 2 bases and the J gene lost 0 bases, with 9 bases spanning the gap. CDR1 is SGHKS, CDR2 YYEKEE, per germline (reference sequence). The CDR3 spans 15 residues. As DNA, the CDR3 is TGTGCCAGCAGCTTTGACTTGTATAGCAATCAGCCCCAGCATTTT. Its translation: CASSFDLYSNQPQHF.

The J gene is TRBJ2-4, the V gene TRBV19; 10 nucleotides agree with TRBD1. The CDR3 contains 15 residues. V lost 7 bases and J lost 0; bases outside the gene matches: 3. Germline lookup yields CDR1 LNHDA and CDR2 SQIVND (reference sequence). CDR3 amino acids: CASTDRGRAKNIQYF. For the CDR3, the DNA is TGTGCCAGTACCGACAGGGGGCGAGCCAAAAACATTCAGTACTTC.

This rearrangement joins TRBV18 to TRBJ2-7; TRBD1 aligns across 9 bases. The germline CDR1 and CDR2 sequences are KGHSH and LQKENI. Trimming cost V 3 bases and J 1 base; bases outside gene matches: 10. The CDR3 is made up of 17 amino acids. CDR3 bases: TGTGCCAGCTCACCCGACAACCGACAGGGGGGTTCCTACGAGCAGTACTTC. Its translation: CASSPDNRQGGSYEQYF.

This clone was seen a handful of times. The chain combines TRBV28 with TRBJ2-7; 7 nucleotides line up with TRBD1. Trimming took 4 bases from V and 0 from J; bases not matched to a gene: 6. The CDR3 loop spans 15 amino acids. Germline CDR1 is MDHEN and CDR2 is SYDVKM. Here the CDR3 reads CASSSRQGFSYEQYF. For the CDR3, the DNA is TGTGCCAGCAGTTCACGACAGGGTTTCTCCTACGAGCAGTACTTC.

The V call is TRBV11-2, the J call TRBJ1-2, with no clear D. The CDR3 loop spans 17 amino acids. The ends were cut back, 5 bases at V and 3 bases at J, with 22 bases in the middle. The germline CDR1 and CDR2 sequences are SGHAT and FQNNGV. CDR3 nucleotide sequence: TGTGCCAGCAGCCAGCGACGGGTAGAGAATGCGGACTATGGCTACACCTTC. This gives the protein CASSQRRVENADYGYTF.

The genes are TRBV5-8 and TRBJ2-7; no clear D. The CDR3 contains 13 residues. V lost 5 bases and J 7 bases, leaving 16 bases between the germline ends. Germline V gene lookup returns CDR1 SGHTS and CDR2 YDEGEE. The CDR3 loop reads CASSPRRYGEQYF. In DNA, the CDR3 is TGTGCCAGCAGTCCGAGAAGGTACGGGGAGCAGTACTTC.

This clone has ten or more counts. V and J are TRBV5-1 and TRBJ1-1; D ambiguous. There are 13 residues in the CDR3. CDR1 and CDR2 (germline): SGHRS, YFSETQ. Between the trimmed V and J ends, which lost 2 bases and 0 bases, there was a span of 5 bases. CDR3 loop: CASSFGMNTEAFF. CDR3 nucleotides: TGCGCCAGCAGCTTCGGGATGAACACTGAAGCTTTCTTT.

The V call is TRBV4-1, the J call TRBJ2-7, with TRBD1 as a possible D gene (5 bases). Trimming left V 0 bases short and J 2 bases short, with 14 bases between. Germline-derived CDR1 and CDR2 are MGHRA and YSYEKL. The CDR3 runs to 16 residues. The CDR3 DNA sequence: TGCGCCAGCAGCCAAGATTTCAGGACACAGCCCTACGAGCAGTACTTC. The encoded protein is CASSQDFRTQPYEQYF.

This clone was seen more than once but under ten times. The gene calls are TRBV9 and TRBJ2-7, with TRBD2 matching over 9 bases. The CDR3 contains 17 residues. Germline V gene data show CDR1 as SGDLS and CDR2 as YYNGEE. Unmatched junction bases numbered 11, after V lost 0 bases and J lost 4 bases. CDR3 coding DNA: TGTGCCAGCAGCGTAGGGTTAAAGCGGGGGGCCGCATACGAGCAGTACTTC. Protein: CASSVGLKRGAAYEQYF.

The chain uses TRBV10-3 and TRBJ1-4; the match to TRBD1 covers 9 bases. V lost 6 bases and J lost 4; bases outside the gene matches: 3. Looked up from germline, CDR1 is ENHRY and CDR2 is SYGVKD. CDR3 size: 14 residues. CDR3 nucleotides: TGTGCCATCAGGCGGACAGGGGATAATGAAAAACTGTTTTTT. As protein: CAIRRTGDNEKLFF.

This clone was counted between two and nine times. This chain's CDR3 is CANITGDHSNQPQHF. In nucleotides, the CDR3 is TGTGCCAACATTACAGGGGACCATAGCAATCAGCCCCAGCATTTT. The chain joins TRBV5-6 to TRBJ1-5; 7 positions match TRBD1. Germline lookup yields CDR1 SGHDT and CDR2 YYEEEE. The ends lost 9 bases at V and 0 bases at J; junction bases unmatched: 9. This CDR3 comprises 15 residues.

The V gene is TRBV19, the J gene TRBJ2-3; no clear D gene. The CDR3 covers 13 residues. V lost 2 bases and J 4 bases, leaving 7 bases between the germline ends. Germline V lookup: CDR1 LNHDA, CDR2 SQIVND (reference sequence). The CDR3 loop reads CASSIPPADTQYF. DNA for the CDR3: TGTGCCAGTAGTATACCTCCCGCAGATACGCAGTATTTT.

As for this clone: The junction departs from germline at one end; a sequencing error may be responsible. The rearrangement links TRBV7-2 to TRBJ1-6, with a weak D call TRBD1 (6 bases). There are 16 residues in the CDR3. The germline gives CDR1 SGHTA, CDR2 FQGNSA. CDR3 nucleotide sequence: TGTGCCAGCACCTTAGCGACAGGCAGCTCATCTTCACCCCTCCACTTT. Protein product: CASTLATGSSSSPLHF.